These 21 T cell receptor beta chains were sequenced from one sample in a study of T cell repertoires in cytomegalovirus infection. No antigen is known for these receptors. TCRdb itself ran the reads through MiXCR, one entry per CDR3 protein. The sample comprises about 920,000 distinct CDR3 sequences, roughly 30% of which are singletons, and more than 13% rests with the top ten. This sample comprised cultured CD8+ T cells from PBMCs, obtained from culture after CMV antigen stimulation. The receptors were gathered from a human donor in good health (CMV status not recorded). Some clones in this sample may be carry-over from other donors' samples.

This clonotype was recorded at least ten times. The chain combines TRBV7-6 with TRBJ2-1, with 9 bases matching TRBD2. This CDR3 comprises 15 residues. Germline V gene lookup returns CDR1 SGHVS and CDR2 FNYEAQ. The V and J ends lost 2 bases and 4 bases, in that order; junction bases with no gene match: 3. CDR3: CASSLRLAEYNEQFF. CDR3 DNA sequence: TGTGCCAGCAGCTTAAGACTAGCGGAGTACAATGAGCAGTTCTTC.

The genes are TRBV28 and TRBJ1-2; D not resolved. Trimming shortened V by 3 bases and J by 4 bases, and 12 bases separated the two germline ends. Germline CDR1 MDHEN, CDR2 SYDVKM. CDR3 length: 14 residues. The CDR3 is CASSFGWGTYGYTF. CDR3 DNA sequence: TGTGCCAGCAGTTTCGGCTGGGGAACCTATGGCTACACCTTC.

This chain uses TRBV15 with TRBJ2-1, with unresolved D. Germline lookup yields CDR1 LNHNV and CDR2 YYDKDF (reference sequence). This CDR3 has 13 residues. V lost 2 bases, J lost 8 bases, and 10 bases lay in between. CDR3 sequence: CATSRFEDYEQFF. For the CDR3, the DNA is TGTGCCACCAGCAGATTCGAAGATTATGAGCAGTTCTTC.

The chain joins TRBV12-3 or TRBV12-4 to TRBJ2-2; the match to TRBD2 covers 12 bases. The CDR3 spans 18 residues. The ends lost 3 bases at V and 4 bases at J; junction bases unmatched: 9. In nucleotides, the CDR3 is TGTGCCAGCAGTTTTTTCCTAGCGGGGGGGCCCATCACCGGGGAGCTGTTTTTT. It specifies CASSFFLAGGPITGELFF.

This clonotype was seen a handful of times. The J gene is TRBJ1-3, the V gene TRBV4-2; a possible D gene is TRBD1 (6 bases). The V end lost 0 bases, the J end lost 11 bases, and 17 bases lay between the germline ends. The CDR3 is 15 amino acids. Germline V lookup: CDR1 LGHNA, CDR2 YNFKEQ. The DNA of the CDR3 is TGTGCCAGCAGCCAAGATTGGACAGCGTCTGATTCCATATATTTT. The encoded protein is CASSQDWTASDSIYF.

The CDR3: CASGLAGTTDTQYF. The CDR3, as DNA: TGTGCCAGCGGTCTAGCGGGGACCACAGATACGCAGTATTTT. The V gene is TRBV27, the J gene TRBJ2-3, with TRBD2 identical over 9 bases. The germline CDR1 and CDR2 sequences are MNHEY and SMNVEV (reference sequence). Germline trimming cut 8 bases from V and 2 bases from J; bases unmatched to any gene: 5. This CDR3 region has 14 residues.

This clonotype appeared a few times. The V and J genes are TRBV13 and TRBJ2-3; 8 positions match TRBD1. The junction had 10 bases not matched to a gene; V was cut back by 5 bases and J by 3 bases. Germline CDR1 PRHDT, CDR2 FYEKMQ (reference sequence). The CDR3 totals 16 residues. CDR3 DNA: TGTGCCAGCAGCGCCCTGACAGGGGTTGGGACAGATACGCAGTATTTT. As protein: CASSALTGVGTDTQYF.

CDR3 in amino acids: CAISWTSGDPDTQYF. CDR3 DNA sequence: TGTGCCATCAGTTGGACTAGCGGGGACCCAGATACGCAGTATTTT. V usage is TRBV10-3 and J usage is TRBJ2-3; 12 bases agree with TRBD2. Trimming cost V 5 bases and J 4 bases; bases outside gene matches: 4. The germline CDR1 and CDR2 sequences are ENHRY and SYGVKD. This CDR3 spans 15 amino acids.

V is TRBV7-9 and J is TRBJ1-5; 7 bases are shared with TRBD1. The CDR3 is made up of 14 amino acids. Per germline, CDR1 SEHNR and CDR2 FQNEAQ (reference sequence). V lost 7 bases and J lost 8; bases outside the gene matches: 11. The CDR3 is CASTQGGSWEPQHF. The CDR3 coding sequence is TGTGCCAGCACCCAAGGGGGCTCTTGGGAGCCCCAGCATTTT.

This clonotype was counted between two and nine times. V gene TRBV6-2 or TRBV6-3 combines with J gene TRBJ1-1; D unclear. V was shortened by 7 bases and J by 1 base, with 13 bases between the two germline ends. This CDR3 contains 14 residues. Germline assignment: CDR1 MNHEY and CDR2 SVGEGT. The CDR3 is CASTYSARNTEAFF. The CDR3 DNA is TGTGCCAGCACCTACTCCGCCAGGAACACTGAAGCTTTCTTT.

This clonotype is medium-sized. The CDR3 here is CASSLGTGDNEQFF. Here the CDR3 DNA reads TGTGCCAGCAGCTTAGGGACAGGGGACAATGAGCAGTTCTTC. The chain is built from TRBV5-6 and TRBJ2-1; the match to TRBD1 covers 10 bases. V dropped 2 bases and J dropped 5; count of bases not matched to a gene: 1. Germline V gives CDR1 SGHDT, CDR2 YYEEEE. The CDR3 extends over 14 amino acids.

V is TRBV28 and J is TRBJ1-3; no clear D. This CDR3 has 14 residues. Trimming took 3 bases from V and 4 from J, leaving 10 bases between them. CDR1 is MDHEN and CDR2 is SYDVKM in the germline V gene. CDR3 in DNA: TGTGCCAGCAGTTTTTTCGGCAGGGGAAACACCATATATTTT. Protein product: CASSFFGRGNTIYF.

The V call is TRBV19, the J call TRBJ1-1; D is ambiguous. Trimming took off 1 base at V and 1 base at J, with 7 bases between the two ends. Germline CDR1 is LNHDA and CDR2 is SQIVND (reference sequence). The CDR3 contains 14 residues. The CDR3 reads CASSIGPQNTEAFF. CDR3 coding DNA: TGTGCCAGTAGTATAGGGCCTCAGAACACTGAAGCTTTCTTT.

The V gene is TRBV6-2 or TRBV6-3, the J gene TRBJ2-1; TRBD1 might be the D (6 bases). V dropped 5 bases and J dropped 5 bases, with 16 bases sitting between them. Germline V gene data show CDR1 as MNHEY and CDR2 as SVGEGT. The CDR3 sequence is 15 residues long. This CDR3 is CASSPTLTGDNEQFF. CDR3 nucleotides: TGTGCCAGCAGTCCCACCCTGACAGGAGACAATGAGCAGTTCTTC.

This clonotype was counted ten times or more. The chain has TRBV12-3 or TRBV12-4 and TRBJ1-1; no definite D call. Trimming pared 3 bases from V and 0 bases from J, leaving 11 bases between. The CDR3 consists of 15 residues. CDR3 region: CASSFMRHVNTEAFF. DNA of the CDR3: TGTGCCAGCAGTTTTATGAGACATGTGAACACTGAAGCTTTCTTT.

This chain joins TRBV27 and TRBJ1-1; D is possibly TRBD1 (5 bases). Germline CDR1 is MNHEY and CDR2 is SMNVEV (reference sequence). V was pared by 8 bases and J by 1 base, with 11 bases between. This CDR3 comprises 13 residues. DNA for the CDR3: TGTGCCAGCGGCCTCGGGACGAACACTGAAGCTTTCTTT. This codes for CASGLGTNTEAFF.

This clonotype was recorded a few times. The chain has TRBV27 and TRBJ1-2; tentatively, D is TRBD1 (5 bases). Germline V gene lookup returns CDR1 MNHEY and CDR2 SMNVEV (reference sequence). This CDR3 has 16 amino acids. Trimming took 8 bases from V and 6 from J, leaving 25 bases between them. The DNA for the CDR3 is TGTGCCAGCGCCCTTAGAACACAGGACTGGATTAATGGCTACACCTTC. Its protein is CASALRTQDWINGYTF.

The sample holds many counts of this clonotype. The rearrangement joins TRBV7-6 to TRBJ2-5; TRBD2 aligns across 10 bases. Germline values: CDR1 SGHVS, CDR2 FNYEAQ. V lost 5 bases, J lost 2 bases, and 8 bases stayed unmatched. The CDR3 length is 16 residues. The CDR3 loop reads CASSPSASGGQETQYF. The CDR3 DNA is TGTGCCAGCAGCCCCTCCGCTAGCGGGGGTCAAGAGACCCAGTACTTC.

The chain couples TRBV24-1 to TRBJ2-2; D uncertain. The CDR3 has 14 residues. Germline V lookup: CDR1 KGHDR, CDR2 SFDVKD. Between the trimmed V and J ends, which lost 4 bases and 3 bases, there was a span of 8 bases. The CDR3 coding sequence is TGTGCCACCAGTGACGACCAATACACCGGGGAGCTGTTTTTT. It encodes CATSDDQYTGELFF.

Remarks on this clonotype: At one of its ends the junction is not consistent with the germline gene, which may arise from a read error. This chain joins TRBV12-3 or TRBV12-4 and TRBJ1-2, with a weak D call TRBD1 (5 bases). This CDR3 is built from 13 residues. CDR3 residues: CASSQFGTVGLAF. The CDR3 region has the DNA TGTGCCAGCAGCCAATTCGGGACGGTGGGCCTCGCCTTC.

This clonotype has ten or more counts. CDR3 sequence (DNA): TGTGCCAGCGGCCAAGGGGCGGGAGGGCGAGCTCACCCCGCAGATACGCAGTATTTT. This translates into CASGQGAGGRAHPADTQYF. This chain uses TRBV13 with TRBJ2-3, with 9 nucleotides matching TRBD2. CDR3 length: 19 amino acids. Germline V gene lookup returns CDR1 PRHDT and CDR2 FYEKMQ (reference sequence). Trimming removed 8 bases from V and 4 bases from J; junction bases left unmatched: 22.